Listed below are T cell receptor beta chains from one sample, sequenced in a study of cytomegalovirus exposure and HLA in healthy donors. The table came from immunoSEQ multiplex PCR; TCRdb's copy has only in-frame clones and leaves some out. This sample has 150,000 to 200,000 clones, with over 60% found just once. Sequencing input: PBMCs. Source of these receptors: a girl under 18 in good health and CMV-seronegative. The CDR3 runs from the conserved cysteine through the conserved F or W. Fields, in order: CDR3 protein, CDR3 DNA, D gene, clone size, J gene, V gene. A D gene is named only where the DNA matches it firmly. Clone size is shown for a subset of rows, as once, few, many or a class of expanded clone.

CASSFPDQPQHF | TGTGCCAGCAGCTTCCCTGATCAGCCCCAGCATTTT | NA | NA | TRBJ1-5 | TRBV7-9
CASSLVTSGGQETQYF | TGTGCCAGCAGCTTAGTGACTAGCGGGGGCCAAGAGACCCAGTACTTC | TRBD2 | NA | TRBJ2-5 | TRBV7-9
CASSSVDREYGYTF | TGTGCCAGCAGCTCGGTGGACAGGGAGTATGGCTACACCTTC | TRBD1 | NA | TRBJ1-2 | TRBV13
CASSWRVRETQYF | TGTGCCAGCAGCTGGAGGGTGCGGGAGACCCAGTACTTC | NA | NA | TRBJ2-5 | TRBV21-1
CASSGGQGGSTDTQYF | TGTGCCAGCAGCGGCGGACAGGGGGGAAGCACAGATACGCAGTATTTT | TRBD1 | NA | TRBJ2-3 | TRBV4-2
CASSLSVSNTGELFF | TGTGCCAGCAGCCTAAGTGTCTCCAACACCGGGGAGCTGTTTTTT | NA | NA | TRBJ2-2 | TRBV7-9
CASSPILTEQETQYF | TGTGCCAGCTCACCCATCCTGACAGAACAAGAGACCCAGTACTTC | NA | NA | TRBJ2-5 | TRBV18
CSVVTDRGIFADTQYF | TGCAGCGTAGTTACCGACAGGGGTATTTTTGCAGATACGCAGTATTTT | TRBD1 | once | TRBJ2-3 | TRBV29-1
CASSRWGESNQPQHF | TGTGCCAGCAGCCGATGGGGGGAGAGCAATCAGCCCCAGCATTTT | NA | NA | TRBJ1-5 | TRBV5-4
CASRAGDVQETQYF | TGTGCCTCGCGGGCGGGGGACGTGCAAGAGACCCAGTACTTC | TRBD2 | many | TRBJ2-5 | TRBV30
CASSRSGGQGKKLFF | TGTGCCAGTAGCCGATCCGGAGGACAGGGTAAAAAACTGTTTTTT | TRBD1 | NA | TRBJ1-4 | TRBV19
CSVVRSKVGEQFF | TGCAGCGTTGTGAGGTCGAAAGTGGGTGAGCAGTTCTTC | NA | NA | TRBJ2-1 | TRBV29-1
CASRVAGLNTEAFF | TGTGCCAGCAGAGTGGCAGGCTTGAACACTGAAGCTTTCTTT | NA | NA | TRBJ1-1 | TRBV14
CASSVVAEGGSYEQYF | TGTGCCAGCAGCGTAGTGGCCGAGGGAGGCTCCTACGAGCAGTACTTC | NA | once | TRBJ2-7 | TRBV9
CASSILDSGANVLTF | TGTGCCAGTAGTATACTAGACTCTGGGGCCAACGTCCTGACTTTC | NA | NA | TRBJ2-6 | TRBV19
CASTMTSGVDTQYF | TGTGCCAGCACTATGACTAGCGGGGTAGATACGCAGTATTTT | TRBD2 | once | TRBJ2-3 | TRBV2
CASSPLGQGNSPLHF | TGTGCCAGCAGCCCCCTGGGACAGGGCAATTCACCCCTCCACTTT | TRBD1 | NA | TRBJ1-6 | TRBV5-6
CASSSYRGSLNYGYTF | TGTGCCAGCAGCTCGTACAGGGGCTCTCTTAACTATGGCTACACCTTC | TRBD1 | few | TRBJ1-2 | TRBV11-2
CASSSGTPIEQFF | TGTGCCAGTAGTTCCGGGACTCCCATCGAGCAGTTCTTC | NA | NA | TRBJ2-1 | TRBV19
CASTGGLHQPQHF | TGTGCTAGTACTGGGGGCCTTCATCAGCCCCAGCATTTT | NA | NA | TRBJ1-5 | TRBV12-5
CASSQARQGGGYTF | TGCGCCAGCAGCCAAGCGCGGCAGGGGGGAGGCTACACCTTC | TRBD1 | NA | TRBJ1-2 | TRBV4-1